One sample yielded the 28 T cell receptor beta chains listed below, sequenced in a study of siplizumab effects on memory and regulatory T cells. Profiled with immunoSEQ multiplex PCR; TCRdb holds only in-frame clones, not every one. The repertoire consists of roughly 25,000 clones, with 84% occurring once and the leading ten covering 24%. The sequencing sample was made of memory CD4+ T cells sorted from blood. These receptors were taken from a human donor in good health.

CDR3 region: CASSLGSLGGPEQYF. For the CDR3, the DNA is TGCGCCAGCAGCTTGGGTTCTCTGGGGGGCCCCGAGCAGTACTTC. The V call is TRBV5-1, the J call TRBJ2-7; either TRBD1 or TRBD2 may fit D (6 bases each). V lost 0 bases and J lost 6, with 16 bases in between. The CDR3 has 15 amino acids. Germline-derived CDR1 and CDR2 are SGHRS and YFSETQ.

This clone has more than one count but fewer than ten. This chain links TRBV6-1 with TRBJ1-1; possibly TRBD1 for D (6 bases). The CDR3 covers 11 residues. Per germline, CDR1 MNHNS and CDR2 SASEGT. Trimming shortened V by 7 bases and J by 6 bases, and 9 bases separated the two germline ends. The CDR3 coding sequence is TGTGCCAGCAACCCAGGGGCTGAAGCTTTCTTT. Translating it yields CASNPGAEAFF.

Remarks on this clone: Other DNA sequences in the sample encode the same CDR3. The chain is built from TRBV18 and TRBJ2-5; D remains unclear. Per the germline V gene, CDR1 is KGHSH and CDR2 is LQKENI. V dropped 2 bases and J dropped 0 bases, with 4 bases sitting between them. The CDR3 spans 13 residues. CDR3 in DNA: TGTGCCAGCTCACCAGGGCACCAAGAGACCCAGTACTTC. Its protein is CASSPGHQETQYF.

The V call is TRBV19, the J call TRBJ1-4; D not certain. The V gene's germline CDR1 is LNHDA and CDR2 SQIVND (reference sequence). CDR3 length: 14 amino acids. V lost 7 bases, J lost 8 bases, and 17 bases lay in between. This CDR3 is CASTFPGGKEKLFF. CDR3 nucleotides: TGTGCCAGTACCTTCCCCGGCGGAAAGGAAAAACTGTTTTTT.

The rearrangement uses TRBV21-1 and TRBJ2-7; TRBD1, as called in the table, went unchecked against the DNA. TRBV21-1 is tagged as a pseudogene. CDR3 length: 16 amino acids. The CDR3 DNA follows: TGTGCCAGCAGCAGAGGACAGGGTGGTTACGTCAACGAGCAGTACTTC. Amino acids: CASSRGQGGYVNEQYF.

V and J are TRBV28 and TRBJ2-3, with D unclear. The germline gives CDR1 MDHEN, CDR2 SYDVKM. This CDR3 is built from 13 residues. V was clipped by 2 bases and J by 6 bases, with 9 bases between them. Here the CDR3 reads CASSLPKRDTQYF. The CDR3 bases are TGTGCCAGCAGTTTACCCAAAAGGGATACGCAGTATTTT. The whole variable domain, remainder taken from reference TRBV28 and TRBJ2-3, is DVKVTQSSRYLVKRTGEKVFLECVQDMDHENMFWYRQDPGLGLRLIYFSYDVKMKEKGDIPEGYSVSREKKERFSLILESASTNQTSMYLCASSLPKRDTQYFGPGTRLTVL.

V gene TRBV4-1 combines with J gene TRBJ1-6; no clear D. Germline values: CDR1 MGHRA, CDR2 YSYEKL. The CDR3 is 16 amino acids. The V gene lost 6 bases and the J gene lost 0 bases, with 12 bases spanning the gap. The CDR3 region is CASRAQSSSYNSPLHF. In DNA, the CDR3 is TGCGCCAGCAGGGCACAGTCGAGCTCCTATAATTCACCCCTCCACTTT.

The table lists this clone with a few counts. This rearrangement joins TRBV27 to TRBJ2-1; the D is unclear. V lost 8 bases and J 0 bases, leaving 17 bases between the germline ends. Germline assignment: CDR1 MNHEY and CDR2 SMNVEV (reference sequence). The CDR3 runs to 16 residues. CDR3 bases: TGTGCCAGCGGTCCTAGGTCAGCAAACTCCTACAATGAGCAGTTCTTC. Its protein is CASGPRSANSYNEQFF.

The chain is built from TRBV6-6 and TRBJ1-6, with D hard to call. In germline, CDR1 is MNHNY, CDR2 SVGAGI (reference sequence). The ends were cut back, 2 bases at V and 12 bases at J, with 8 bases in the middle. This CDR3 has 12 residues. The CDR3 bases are TGTGCCAGCAGTTACCAAATCCAACCCCTCCACTTT. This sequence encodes CASSYQIQPLHF.

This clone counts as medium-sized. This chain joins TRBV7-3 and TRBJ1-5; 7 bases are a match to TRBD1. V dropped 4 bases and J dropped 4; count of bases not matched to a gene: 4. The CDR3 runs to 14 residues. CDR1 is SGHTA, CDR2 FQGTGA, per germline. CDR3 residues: CASSSGTENQPQHF. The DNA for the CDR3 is TGTGCCAGCAGCTCCGGGACAGAGAATCAGCCCCAGCATTTT.

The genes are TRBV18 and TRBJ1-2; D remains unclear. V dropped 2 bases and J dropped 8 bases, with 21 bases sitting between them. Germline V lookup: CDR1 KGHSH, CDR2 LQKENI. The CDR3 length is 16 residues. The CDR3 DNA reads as TGTGCCAGCTCACCAACAACTACCCCGGGCGCGGGAGGCTACACCTTC. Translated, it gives CASSPTTTPGAGGYTF. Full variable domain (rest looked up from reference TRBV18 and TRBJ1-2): NAGVMQNPRHLVRRRGQEARLRCSPMKGHSHVYWYRQLPEEGLKFMVYLQKENIIDESGMPKERFSAEFPKEGPSILRIQQVVRGDSAAYFCASSPTTTPGAGGYTFGSGTRLTVV.

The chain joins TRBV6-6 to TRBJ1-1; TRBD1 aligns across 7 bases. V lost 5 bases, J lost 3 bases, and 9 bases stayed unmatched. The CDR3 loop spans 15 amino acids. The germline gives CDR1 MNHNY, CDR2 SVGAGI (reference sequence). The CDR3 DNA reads TGTGCCAGCAGTCCGCAAGGGGGCTTGGACACTGAAGCTTTCTTT. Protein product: CASSPQGGLDTEAFF.

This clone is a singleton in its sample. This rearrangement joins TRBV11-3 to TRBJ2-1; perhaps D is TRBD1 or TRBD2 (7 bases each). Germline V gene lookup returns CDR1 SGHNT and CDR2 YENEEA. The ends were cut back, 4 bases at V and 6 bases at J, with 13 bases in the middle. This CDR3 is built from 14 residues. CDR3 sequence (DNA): TGTGCCAGCAGCTCGACAGGGAGGGGCAATGAGCAGTTCTTC. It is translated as CASSSTGRGNEQFF.

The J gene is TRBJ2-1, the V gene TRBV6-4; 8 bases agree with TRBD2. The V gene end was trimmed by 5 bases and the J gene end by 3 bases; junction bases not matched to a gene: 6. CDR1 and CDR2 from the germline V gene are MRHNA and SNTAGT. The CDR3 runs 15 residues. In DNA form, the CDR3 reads TGTGCCAGCAGTCCCAGCGGGAGTCGCTACAATGAGCAGTTCTTC. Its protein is CASSPSGSRYNEQFF.

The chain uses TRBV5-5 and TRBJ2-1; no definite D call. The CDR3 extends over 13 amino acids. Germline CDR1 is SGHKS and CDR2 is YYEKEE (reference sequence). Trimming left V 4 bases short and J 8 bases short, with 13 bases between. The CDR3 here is CASSRSGGYEQFF. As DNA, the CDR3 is TGTGCCAGCAGCAGGAGTGGTGGGTATGAGCAGTTCTTC.

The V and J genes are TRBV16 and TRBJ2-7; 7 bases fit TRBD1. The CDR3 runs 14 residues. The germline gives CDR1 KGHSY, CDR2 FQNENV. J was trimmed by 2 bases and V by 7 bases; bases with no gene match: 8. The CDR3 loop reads CASNLQGWTYEQYF. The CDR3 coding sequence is TGTGCCAGCAACCTACAGGGGTGGACCTACGAGCAGTACTTC.

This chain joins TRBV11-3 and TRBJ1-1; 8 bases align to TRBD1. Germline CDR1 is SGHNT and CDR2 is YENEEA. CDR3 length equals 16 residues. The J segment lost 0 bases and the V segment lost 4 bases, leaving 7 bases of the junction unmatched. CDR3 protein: CASSWGRGRVNTEAFF. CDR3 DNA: TGTGCCAGCAGCTGGGGCAGGGGGCGAGTGAACACTGAAGCTTTCTTT.

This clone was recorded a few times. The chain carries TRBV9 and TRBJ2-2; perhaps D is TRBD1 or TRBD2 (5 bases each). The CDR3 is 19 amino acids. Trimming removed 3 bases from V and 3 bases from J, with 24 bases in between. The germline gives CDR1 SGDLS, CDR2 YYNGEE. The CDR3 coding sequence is TGTGCCAGCAGCGCCAGCTTGTGGCGGCCCATGGGGGACACCGGGGAGCTGTTTTTT. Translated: CASSASLWRPMGDTGELFF.

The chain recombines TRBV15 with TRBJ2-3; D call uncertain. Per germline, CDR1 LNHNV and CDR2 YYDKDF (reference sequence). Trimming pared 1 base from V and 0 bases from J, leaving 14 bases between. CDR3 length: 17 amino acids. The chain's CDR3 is CATSRASLDPSTDTQYF. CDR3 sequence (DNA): TGTGCCACCAGCAGAGCGAGCCTTGACCCGAGCACAGATACGCAGTATTTT.

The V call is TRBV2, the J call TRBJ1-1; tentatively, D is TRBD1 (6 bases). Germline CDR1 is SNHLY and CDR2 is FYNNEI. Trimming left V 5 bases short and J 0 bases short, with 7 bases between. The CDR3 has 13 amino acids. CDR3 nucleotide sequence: TGTGCCAGCAGTACAGGGATGAACACTGAAGCTTTCTTT. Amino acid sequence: CASSTGMNTEAFF.

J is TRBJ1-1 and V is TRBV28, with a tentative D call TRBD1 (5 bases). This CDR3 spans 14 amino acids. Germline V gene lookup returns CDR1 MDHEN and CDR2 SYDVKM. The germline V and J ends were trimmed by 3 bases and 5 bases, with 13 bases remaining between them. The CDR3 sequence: CASSFGGAWTEAFF. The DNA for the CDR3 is TGTGCCAGCAGTTTCGGAGGGGCTTGGACTGAAGCTTTCTTT.

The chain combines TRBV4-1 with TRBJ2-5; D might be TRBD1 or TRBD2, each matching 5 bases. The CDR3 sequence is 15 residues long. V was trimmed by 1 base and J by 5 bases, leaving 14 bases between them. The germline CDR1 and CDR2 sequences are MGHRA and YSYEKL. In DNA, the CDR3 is TGCGCCAGCAGCCAAGTATCAGGGACGGGGGAGACCCAGTACTTC. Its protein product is CASSQVSGTGETQYF.

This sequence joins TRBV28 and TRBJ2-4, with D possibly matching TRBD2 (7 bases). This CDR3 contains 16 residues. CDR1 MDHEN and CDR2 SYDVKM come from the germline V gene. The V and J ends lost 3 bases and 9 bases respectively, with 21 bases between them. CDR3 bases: TGTGCCAGCAGTTTTGAGGGGGGGGGCAATAGTCCCATTCAGTACTTC. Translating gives CASSFEGGGNSPIQYF.

This chain's CDR3 is CASSYTGTAGGYTF. DNA for the CDR3: TGTGCCAGCAGTTACACGGGGACGGCTGGGGGCTACACCTTC. The chain joins TRBV28 to TRBJ1-2; weak D call: TRBD1 (5 bases). Germline V CDR1 and CDR2: MDHEN, SYDVKM. Trimming left V 4 bases short and J 8 bases short, with 17 bases between. The CDR3 sequence is 14 residues long.

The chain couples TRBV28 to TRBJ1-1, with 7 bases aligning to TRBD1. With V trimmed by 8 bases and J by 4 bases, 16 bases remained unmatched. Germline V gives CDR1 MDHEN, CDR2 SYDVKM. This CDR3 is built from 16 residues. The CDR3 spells CASGGVEGAWSTEAFF. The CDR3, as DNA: TGTGCCAGCGGTGGGGTGGAGGGGGCGTGGAGCACTGAAGCTTTCTTT.

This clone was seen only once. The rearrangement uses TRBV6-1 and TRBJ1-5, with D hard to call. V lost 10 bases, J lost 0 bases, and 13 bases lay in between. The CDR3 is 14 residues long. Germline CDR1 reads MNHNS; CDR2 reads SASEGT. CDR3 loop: CATTHGNSNQPQHF. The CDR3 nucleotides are TGTGCCACCACCCACGGGAATAGCAATCAGCCCCAGCATTTT.

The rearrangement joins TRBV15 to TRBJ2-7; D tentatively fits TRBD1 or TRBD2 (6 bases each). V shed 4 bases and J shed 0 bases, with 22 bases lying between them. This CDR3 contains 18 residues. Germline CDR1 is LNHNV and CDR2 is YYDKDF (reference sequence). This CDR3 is CATSNFRGGARRSYEQYF. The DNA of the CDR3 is TGTGCCACCAGCAACTTCAGGGGAGGAGCCCGCCGCTCCTACGAGCAGTACTTC.

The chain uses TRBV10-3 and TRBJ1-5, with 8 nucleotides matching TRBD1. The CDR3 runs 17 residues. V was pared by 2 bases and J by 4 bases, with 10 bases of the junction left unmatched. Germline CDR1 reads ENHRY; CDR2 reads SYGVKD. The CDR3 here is CAISEPGTGRANQPQHF. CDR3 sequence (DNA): TGTGCCATCAGTGAGCCCGGGACAGGTCGGGCTAATCAGCCCCAGCATTTT.